The 10 T cell receptor beta chains below come from one sample, sequenced in a study of blood T cell repertoires in COVID-19 (dated by TCRdb to 2020 to 2022). To prepare the library, the immunoSEQ multiplex PCR assay was applied. The immuneACCESS repertoire file appears here via TCRdb, limited to in-frame rearrangements. These files lack a portion of the clones; in checked studies, under half of the deficit traces to unresolved V genes, and the cause of the others is not known. Within this sample are about 170,000 clones, with about 83% of them counted one time only. Of the sample, about 2.1% falls within the top ten clones. The sample taken for sequencing was peripheral blood. These receptors all come from a woman older than 75 with acute or convalescent COVID-19.

V gene TRBV9 combines with J gene TRBJ1-5; D perhaps matches TRBD1 (5 bases). The CDR3 sequence is 15 residues long. CDR1 is SGDLS and CDR2 is YYNGEE in the germline V gene. The ends were cut back, 4 bases at V and 7 bases at J, with 18 bases in the middle. CDR3 in DNA: TGTGCCAGCAGCCCACATGGGGGGGACGGACAGCCCCAGCATTTT. Amino acid sequence: CASSPHGGDGQPQHF.

V usage is TRBV4-3 and J usage is TRBJ1-2; the D is unclear. There are 15 residues in the CDR3. Germline assignment: CDR1 LGHNA and CDR2 YSLEER. V was clipped by 0 bases and J by 4 bases, with 12 bases between them. CDR3 coding DNA: TGCGCCAGCAGCCAAGATGTTGGGCAGCCCTATGGCTACACCTTC. Its protein product is CASSQDVGQPYGYTF.

The chain joins TRBV5-1 to TRBJ1-1; D is unresolved. The CDR3 covers 14 residues. Trimming cost V 4 bases and J 1 base, with 11 bases left between them. In germline, CDR1 is SGHRS, CDR2 YFSETQ. The CDR3 reads CASSPGAGNTEAFF. DNA for the CDR3: TGCGCCAGCAGCCCTGGAGCGGGGAACACTGAAGCTTTCTTT.

As for this clone: An end of the junction differs from the germline gene, which may be a read error. The rearrangement links TRBV7-7 to TRBJ2-2; perhaps TRBD1 as D (6 bases). The CDR3 length is 16 residues. Per the germline V gene, CDR1 is SSHAT and CDR2 is FNYEAQ (reference sequence). The CDR3 loop reads CASSLRVGTNTGELFF. The CDR3 coding sequence is TGTGCTAGCAGCCTCCGTGTAGGGACAAACACCGGGGAGCTGTTTTTT.

The V gene is TRBV4-1, the J gene TRBJ1-6, with D uncertain. In germline, CDR1 is MGHRA, CDR2 YSYEKL. This CDR3 spans 13 amino acids. Trimming took 0 bases from V and 10 from J, leaving 7 bases between them. CDR3 sequence reads: CASSQDGVSPLHF. The CDR3 bases are TGCGCCAGCAGCCAAGATGGAGTGTCACCCCTCCACTTT.

The genes are TRBV6-5 and TRBJ1-5, with D uncertain. CDR3 length: 15 residues. The V end lost 3 bases, the J end lost 0 bases, and 9 bases lay between the germline ends. Per the germline V gene, CDR1 is MNHEY and CDR2 is SVGAGI. This CDR3 reads CASSYSSNSNQPQHF. The CDR3 nucleotides are TGTGCCAGCAGTTATAGCTCAAATAGCAATCAGCCCCAGCATTTT.

The chain joins TRBV9 to TRBJ1-2, with a tentative D call TRBD1 (5 bases). There are 14 residues in the CDR3. V was shortened by 6 bases and J by 8 bases, with 20 bases between the two germline ends. The germline V gene has CDR1 SGDLS and CDR2 YYNGEE. Here the CDR3 DNA reads TGTGCCAGCACCCCGTCGGGGGGAGTGGAGGGCTACACCTTC. It yields the protein CASTPSGGVEGYTF.

The genes are TRBV7-2 and TRBJ2-7; 8 nucleotides agree with TRBD1. The V gene's germline CDR1 is SGHTA and CDR2 FQGNSA. The junction had 16 bases not matched to a gene; V was cut back by 6 bases and J by 6 bases. The CDR3 runs to 16 residues. Here the CDR3 DNA reads TGTGCCAGCAGTCCCCGGACAGGGTTTACTGAACGCGAGCAGTACTTC. This translates into CASSPRTGFTEREQYF.

The rearrangement uses TRBV2 and TRBJ2-5, with D possibly being TRBD1 (6 bases). CDR1 and CDR2 from the germline V gene are SNHLY and FYNNEI. The CDR3 consists of 14 residues. The V gene lost 11 bases and the J gene lost 2 bases, with 18 bases spanning the gap. The CDR3 here is CAGKGDQGQETQYF. CDR3 coding DNA: TGTGCCGGAAAGGGGGATCAGGGTCAAGAGACCCAGTACTTC. Drawing the rest from reference TRBV2 and TRBJ2-5, the complete variable domain is EPEVTQTPSHQVTQMGQEVILRCVPISNHLYFYWYRQILGQKVEFLVSFYNNEISEKSEIFDDQFSVERPDGSNFTLKIRSTKLEDSAMYFCAGKGDQGQETQYFGPGTRLLVL.

The chain recombines TRBV3-1 (or the pseudogene TRBV3-2) with TRBJ2-1; D not certain. This CDR3 has 14 amino acids. The germline V and J ends were trimmed by 1 base and 8 bases, with 12 bases remaining between them. Per germline, CDR1 LGHDT and CDR2 YNNKEL (reference sequence). DNA of the CDR3: TGTGCCAGCAGCCAAGTTTACGGTAGCTATGAGCAGTTCTTC. It translates to CASSQVYGSYEQFF.